This TCR beta chain appears in the sequencing data of a study of blood T cell repertoires in COVID-19. Sequencing used immunoSEQ multiplex PCR; TCRdb keeps in-frame clones, though not all of them. The repertoire holds approximately 54,000 clones, with roughly 80% as singletons. This receptor was identified in a woman aged 55-70 years with acute or convalescent COVID-19. Sequenced material: peripheral blood.

In DNA, the CDR3 is TGCGCCAGCAGCTTGAGGGGACAGGGTGGAGAGACCCAGTACTTC. Encoded protein: CASSLRGQGGETQYF. This chain joins TRBV5-1 and TRBJ2-5; 9 bases are a match to TRBD1. The V and J ends lost 1 base and 4 bases, in that order; junction bases with no gene match: 5. The CDR3 is 15 amino acids. CDR1 SGHRS and CDR2 YFSETQ come from the germline V gene.